What follows are 15 T cell receptor beta chains derived from one specimen sequenced in a study of OX40 agonist ivuxolimab in advanced cancers. Assay: immunoSEQ multiplex PCR; the TCRdb copy retains only in-frame clones and omits some. There are more than 60,000 clones in the sample; around 85% occur only once, and 3.5% to 4% lies in the top ten. Here the sequenced sample was CD4+ or CD8+ T cells sorted from blood, taken in a trial of the OX40 agonist ivuxolimab. Every receptor here comes from an adult with an advanced solid tumor such as melanoma, head and neck, liver or kidney cancer.

V and J are TRBV16 and TRBJ1-5; D call uncertain. The CDR3 has 15 residues. V lost 0 bases, J lost 3 bases, and 9 bases lay in between. Looked up from germline, CDR1 is KGHSY and CDR2 is FQNENV. The CDR3 DNA is TGTGCCAGCAGCCAATCTGGGCAGACCAATCAGCCCCAGCATTTT. Translation gives CASSQSGQTNQPQHF.

The gene calls are TRBV27 and TRBJ1-1, with D possibly being TRBD1 (5 bases). Germline V CDR1 and CDR2: MNHEY, SMNVEV (reference sequence). The length of the CDR3 is 13 residues. The V and J ends lost 6 bases and 5 bases respectively, with 13 bases between them. CDR3 in DNA: TGTGCCAGCAGCTCGAGGGGAGGGACTGAAGCTTTCTTT. Translation gives CASSSRGGTEAFF.

The rearrangement uses TRBV7-2 and TRBJ1-2; 7 bases match TRBD1. CDR1 is SGHTA, CDR2 FQGNSA, per germline. The CDR3 sequence is 14 residues long. V was pared by 4 bases and J by 8 bases, with 10 bases of the junction left unmatched. The CDR3 reads CASSSTGYNGGYTF. The CDR3 DNA follows: TGTGCCAGCAGCTCGACAGGGTATAACGGGGGCTACACCTTC.

The chain has TRBV5-6 and TRBJ1-6, with D unclear. This CDR3 is built from 15 residues. Germline V CDR1 and CDR2: SGHDT, YYEEEE. V lost 1 base, J lost 9 bases, and 14 bases lay in between. CDR3 nucleotide sequence: TGTGCCAGCAGCTTGTACGGAATCCGCTTTTCACCCCTCCACTTT. Amino acids: CASSLYGIRFSPLHF.

The V and J genes are TRBV7-6 and TRBJ2-1, with 9 bases fitting TRBD2. With 5 bases clipped from V and 1 base from J, the junction kept 9 bases outside the gene matches. From germline, CDR1 is SGHVS and CDR2 FNYEAQ. The CDR3 has 17 amino acids. CDR3 DNA sequence: TGTGCCAGCAGCGCCGCCGTAGCGGGAGAATCCTACAATGAGCAGTTCTTC. Translating it yields CASSAAVAGESYNEQFF. Full variable domain (missing parts from reference TRBV7-6 and TRBJ2-1): GAGVSQSPRYKVTKRGQDVALRCDPISGHVSLYWYRQALGQGPEFLTYFNYEAQQDKSGLPNDRFSAERPEGSISTLTIQRTEQRDSAMYRCASSAAVAGESYNEQFFGPGTRLTVL.

The gene calls are TRBV4-1 and TRBJ2-5; no reliable D call. The CDR3 contains 15 residues. Germline V CDR1 and CDR2: MGHRA, YSYEKL. The V end was cut by 0 bases, the J end by 5 bases, with 13 bases between. CDR3: CASSQDGIRGETQYF. CDR3 sequence (DNA): TGCGCCAGCAGCCAAGATGGGATCCGTGGGGAGACCCAGTACTTC.

The chain employs TRBV15 and TRBJ2-1; D might be TRBD1 or TRBD2, each matching 5 bases. Germline V CDR1 and CDR2: LNHNV, YYDKDF (reference sequence). This CDR3 is 14 amino acids long. Trimming took 3 bases from V and 4 from J, leaving 10 bases between them. As DNA, the CDR3 is TGTGCCACCAGCAGGGGGACGGAGTACAATGAGCAGTTCTTC. Protein product: CATSRGTEYNEQFF.

This rearrangement joins TRBV6-5 to TRBJ2-7; the match to TRBD1 covers 9 bases. CDR1 is MNHEY, CDR2 SVGAGI, per germline. The J segment lost 5 bases and the V segment lost 4 bases, leaving 6 bases of the junction unmatched. This CDR3 is built from 14 residues. The CDR3 loop is CASSWDREFNEQYF. CDR3 DNA sequence: TGTGCCAGCAGTTGGGACAGGGAATTTAACGAGCAGTACTTC.

The rearrangement uses TRBV6-6 and TRBJ2-3, with D unresolved. Germline CDR1 is MNHNY and CDR2 is SVGAGI (reference sequence). The CDR3 contains 15 residues. Between the trimmed V and J ends, which lost 2 bases and 0 bases, there was a span of 9 bases. The CDR3 here is CASSYRQTSTDTQYF. CDR3 sequence (DNA): TGTGCCAGCAGTTACCGGCAGACTAGCACAGATACGCAGTATTTT.

This clone was seen a single time. A read error may account for a junction end that differs from germline. The genes are TRBV5-1 and TRBJ1-2, with D maybe TRBD1 (5 bases). From germline, CDR1 is SGHRS and CDR2 YFSETQ. The CDR3 length is 12 residues. The CDR3 loop reads CASRDDSYGHTF. Here the CDR3 DNA reads TGCGCCAGCAGAGACGACAGTTATGGCCACACCTTC.

The V and J genes are TRBV30 and TRBJ2-7, with D tentatively TRBD2 (5 bases). The germline V and J ends were trimmed by 6 bases and 0 bases, with 9 bases remaining between them. This CDR3 is 12 amino acids long. Germline lookup yields CDR1 GTSNPN and CDR2 SVGIG (reference sequence). CDR3 coding DNA: TGTGCCTGTGCGGGCTTCTCCTACGAGCAGTACTTC. This encodes CACAGFSYEQYF.

The V and J genes are TRBV6-5 and TRBJ1-5, with a possible D match to TRBD1 (5 bases). Germline-derived CDR1 and CDR2 are MNHEY and SVGAGI. The CDR3 has 14 residues. Trimming removed 6 bases from V and 6 bases from J, with 15 bases in between. CDR3 residues: CASSPGQGRQPQHF. DNA for the CDR3: TGTGCCAGCAGCCCTGGCCAGGGTCGTCAGCCCCAGCATTTT.

The chain has TRBV7-8 and TRBJ2-1; D uncertain. V was pared by 8 bases and J by 7 bases, with 12 bases between. This CDR3 has 12 amino acids. Per germline, CDR1 SGHVS and CDR2 FQNEAQ. The DNA of the CDR3 is TGTGCCAGCTCAAAAGGAAGGAATGAGCAGTTCTTC. Translation gives CASSKGRNEQFF.

This chain connects TRBV6-6 to TRBJ1-4; TRBD1 aligns across 7 bases. After removal of 7 bases from V and 3 bases from J, the junction contained 8 bases not matched to a gene. Germline V CDR1 and CDR2: MNHNY, SVGAGI (reference sequence). The CDR3 extends over 15 amino acids. This CDR3 is CASTLQGLPNEKLFF. The CDR3 nucleotides read TGTGCCAGCACCTTACAGGGGTTACCTAATGAAAAACTGTTTTTT.

This clone has just one count. The V call is TRBV18, the J call TRBJ2-7, with 8 bases aligning to TRBD2. V lost 0 bases and J lost 4; bases outside the gene matches: 5. There are 15 residues in the CDR3. Germline CDR1 reads KGHSH; CDR2 reads LQKENI. The CDR3 DNA reads TGTGCCAGCTCACCACCTAGCGGGACCTTTTACGAGCAGTACTTC. Its translation is CASSPPSGTFYEQYF.